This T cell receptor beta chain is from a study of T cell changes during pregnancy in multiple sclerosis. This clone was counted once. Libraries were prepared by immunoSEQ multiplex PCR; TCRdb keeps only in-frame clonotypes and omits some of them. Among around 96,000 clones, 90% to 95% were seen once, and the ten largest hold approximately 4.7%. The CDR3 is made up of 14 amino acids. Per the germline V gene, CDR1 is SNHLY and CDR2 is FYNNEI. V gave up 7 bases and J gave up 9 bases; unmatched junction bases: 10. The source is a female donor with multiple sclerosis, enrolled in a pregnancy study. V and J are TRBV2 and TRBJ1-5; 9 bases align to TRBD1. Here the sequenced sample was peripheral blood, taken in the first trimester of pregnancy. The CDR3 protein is CASTPGDRAMPQHF. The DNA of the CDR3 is TGTGCCAGCACCCCTGGGGACAGGGCCATGCCCCAGCATTTT.